The 21 T cell receptor beta chains in this list originate from one sample, sequenced in a study of shared clonotypes between healthy human individuals. TCRdb's table, derived via immunoSEQ multiplex PCR, lists solely in-frame clones and lacks some. The profile shows roughly 1 million clones, around 76% of them singletons. The sequencing sample was made of memory CD4+ T cells sorted from blood. Subset: CD45RA-negative fraction. Source of these receptors: a man between 18 and 35 years old in good health.

The chain carries TRBV6-5 and TRBJ1-2; tentative D call: TRBD1 (5 bases). This CDR3 region has 13 residues. Germline CDR1 MNHEY, CDR2 SVGAGI. Trimming removed 9 bases at V and 7 bases at J, with 18 bases between. The CDR3 reads CASSQGPVGGYTF. The CDR3 DNA reads as TGTGCCAGTTCCCAGGGCCCAGTGGGTGGCTACACCTTC.

The chain carries TRBV30 and TRBJ1-2; no clear D gene. Germline V gives CDR1 GTSNPN, CDR2 SVGIG (reference sequence). Trimming stripped 6 bases from V and 1 base from J, with 18 bases between. There are 15 residues in the CDR3. Here the CDR3 reads CACLGKPPRNYGYTF. CDR3 DNA sequence: TGTGCCTGTCTCGGAAAGCCTCCCCGTAACTATGGCTACACCTTC.

The rearrangement joins TRBV7-8 to TRBJ2-7; D uncertain. This CDR3 has 12 amino acids. The V end was cut by 5 bases, the J end by 7 bases, with 12 bases between. The germline V gene has CDR1 SGHVS and CDR2 FQNEAQ. CDR3 DNA sequence: TGTGCCAGCAGCCCCAACCCACGGGAGCAGTACTTC. Encoded protein: CASSPNPREQYF.

In regard to this clone: One end of the junction is discordant with germline, which a read error may explain. This chain links TRBV7-7 with TRBJ2-3; the D gene is possibly TRBD2 (5 bases). Germline V CDR1 and CDR2: SSHAT, FNYEAQ (reference sequence). CDR3 size: 13 residues. The CDR3 loop is CASSRIALDTQYF. Here the CDR3 DNA reads TGTGCTAGCAGTCGCATAGCGCTAGATACGCAGTATTTT.

The chain couples TRBV4-3 to TRBJ1-6, with D perhaps TRBD1 (5 bases). Germline V gene lookup returns CDR1 LGHNA and CDR2 YSLEER. The CDR3 extends over 16 amino acids. Trimming removed 0 bases at V and 10 bases at J, with 16 bases between. CDR3: CASSQDARGLESPLHF. In DNA form, the CDR3 reads TGCGCCAGCAGCCAAGATGCGAGGGGACTCGAGTCACCCCTCCACTTT.

The chain uses TRBV5-1 and TRBJ2-3, with D possibly TRBD1 on 7 matching bases. The germline V gene encodes CDR1 SGHRS and CDR2 YFSETQ. V was clipped by 6 bases and J by 0 bases, with 14 bases between them. This CDR3 has 15 amino acids. This CDR3 is CASTQGGQSTDTQYF. As DNA, the CDR3 is TGCGCCAGCACCCAGGGGGGACAGAGCACAGATACGCAGTATTTT.

J is TRBJ2-2 and V is TRBV7-2, with TRBD2 as a possible D gene (6 bases). Per the germline V gene, CDR1 is SGHTA and CDR2 is FQGNSA. This CDR3 is 17 amino acids long. The germline V and J ends were trimmed by 1 base and 1 base, with 13 bases remaining between them. CDR3 region: CASSLGIGSGNTGELFF. CDR3 nucleotides: TGTGCCAGCAGCTTAGGAATCGGGAGTGGGAACACCGGGGAGCTGTTTTTT.

The chain recombines TRBV9 with TRBJ1-2; the D is unclear. The germline V and J ends were trimmed by 4 bases and 2 bases, with 3 bases remaining between them. The CDR3 is 11 residues long. Per germline, CDR1 SGDLS and CDR2 YYNGEE. The CDR3 bases are TGTGCCAGCAGCAGGAACTATGGCTACACCTTC. Translated, it gives CASSRNYGYTF.

The chain has TRBV10-3 and TRBJ2-2; D is uncertain. The CDR3 extends over 16 amino acids. V was shortened by 5 bases and J by 0 bases, with 13 bases between the two germline ends. Looked up from germline, CDR1 is ENHRY and CDR2 is SYGVKD. The CDR3 sequence is CAISFKPGSNTGELFF. CDR3 nucleotide sequence: TGTGCCATCAGTTTCAAACCAGGATCGAACACCGGGGAGCTGTTTTTT.

There are a few counts of this clone. The chain is built from TRBV5-1 and TRBJ2-4; 10 bases are shared with TRBD1. CDR1 SGHRS and CDR2 YFSETQ come from the germline V gene. After removal of 4 bases from V and 7 bases from J, the junction contained 11 bases not matched to a gene. The CDR3 runs 16 residues. DNA for the CDR3: TGCGCCAGCAGCGCCGGGACAGGGGCGCCTGCGAACATTCAGTACTTC. Translation: CASSAGTGAPANIQYF.

The chain recombines TRBV4-2 with TRBJ2-2; TRBD2 matches 11 bases. Looked up from germline, CDR1 is LGHNA and CDR2 is YNFKEQ. CDR3 length equals 15 residues. Losses at the gene ends were 4 bases for V and 4 bases for J; bases not matched to a gene: 2. CDR3 loop: CASSRSGGATGELFF. The DNA for the CDR3 is TGTGCCAGCAGCCGTAGCGGGGGGGCCACCGGGGAGCTGTTTTTT.

The J gene is TRBJ2-2, the V gene TRBV2; TRBD1 matches 8 bases. V was pared by 4 bases and J by 10 bases, with 11 bases of the junction left unmatched. The CDR3 is 15 residues long. Germline values: CDR1 SNHLY, CDR2 FYNNEI. This chain's CDR3 is CASSGGGRGLVELFF. CDR3 in DNA: TGTGCCAGCAGTGGAGGTGGCAGGGGGCTGGTGGAGCTGTTTTTT.

This sequence joins TRBV30 and TRBJ2-1, with D tentatively TRBD2 (12 bases). Trimming stripped 3 bases from V and 4 bases from J, with 28 bases between. Germline V gene data show CDR1 as GTSNPN and CDR2 as SVGIG (reference sequence). The CDR3 consists of 19 residues. In nucleotides, the CDR3 is TGTGCCTGGAGCAGAGGACAGGGGGCGACTAGCGGGAGATACAATGAGCAGTTCTTC. It codes for CAWSRGQGATSGRYNEQFF.

The J gene is TRBJ2-1, the V gene TRBV6-4; D is unresolved. The CDR3 extends over 14 amino acids. The V end lost 11 bases, the J end lost 9 bases, and 23 bases lay between the germline ends. Germline V CDR1 and CDR2: MRHNA, SNTAGT. The chain's CDR3 is CAFHGPDSRGEQFF. The DNA for the CDR3 is TGTGCCTTCCACGGGCCGGATTCGCGCGGTGAGCAGTTCTTC.

This clone was detected only once. J is TRBJ1-1 and V is TRBV28, with D hard to call. Trimming shortened V by 6 bases and J by 1 base, and 12 bases separated the two germline ends. The CDR3 runs 14 residues. The germline CDR1 and CDR2 sequences are MDHEN and SYDVKM. For the CDR3, the DNA is TGTGCCAGCAGGCTGAAGCAACCGAACACTGAAGCTTTCTTT. Translation gives CASRLKQPNTEAFF.

This clone was counted only a few times. Other DNA sequences in this specimen translate into the identical CDR3. J is TRBJ1-6 and V is TRBV6-5; D gene uncertain. The CDR3 has 12 amino acids. Germline V gene data show CDR1 as MNHEY and CDR2 as SVGAGI. The V gene lost 5 bases and the J gene lost 8 bases, with 7 bases spanning the gap. CDR3 loop: CASSRGDSPLHF. CDR3 nucleotides: TGTGCCAGCAGTCGCGGGGATTCACCCCTCCACTTT.

This clone was detected only once. The sample carries other DNA sequences with the same CDR3. This chain uses TRBV28 with TRBJ1-2; the D gene is possibly TRBD1 (5 bases). Trimming stripped 3 bases from V and 5 bases from J, with 10 bases between. Germline values: CDR1 MDHEN, CDR2 SYDVKM. This CDR3 is 13 amino acids long. CDR3 DNA sequence: TGTGCCAGCAGTTTTGGGGGGAGGTATGGCTACACCTTC. Translated: CASSFGGRYGYTF.

This clone was found a few times. The chain uses TRBV7-8 and TRBJ2-2; 10 positions agree with TRBD2. CDR3 size: 16 residues. Germline CDR1 reads SGHVS; CDR2 reads FQNEAQ. V lost 2 bases to trimming and J lost 7 bases; unmatched junction nucleotides: 7. The CDR3 reads CASSLRTSGTGGELFF. The CDR3 DNA is TGTGCCAGCAGCTTACGGACTAGCGGAACGGGCGGGGAGCTGTTTTTT.

CDR3 nucleotide sequence: TGTGCCAGCAGTGAAGCGGCAGGGAGCAATCAGCCCCAGCATTTT. Protein: CASSEAAGSNQPQHF. The chain carries TRBV6-1 and TRBJ1-5, with TRBD1 as a possible D gene (5 bases). Germline loops: CDR1 MNHNS, CDR2 SASEGT. The V gene lost 0 bases and the J gene lost 1 base, with 7 bases spanning the gap. CDR3 size: 15 residues.

This clone was observed a single time. The chain has TRBV7-2 and TRBJ1-1; TRBD1 is a possible D gene (6 bases). Germline V CDR1 and CDR2: SGHTA, FQGNSA. Trimming stripped 5 bases from V and 10 bases from J, with 14 bases between. The CDR3 loop spans 12 amino acids. The CDR3 loop reads CASSPGTTGAFF. CDR3 nucleotides: TGTGCCAGCAGCCCCGGGACAACCGGAGCTTTCTTT.

This CDR3 reads CASSRIPEGGRAEAFF. CDR3 sequence (DNA): TGTGCCAGCAGCCGCATCCCAGAGGGGGGCCGGGCTGAAGCTTTCTTT. The V and J genes are TRBV2 and TRBJ1-1, with D possibly being TRBD1 (6 bases). This CDR3 comprises 16 residues. Trimming took 6 bases from V and 6 from J, leaving 23 bases between them. Germline V gives CDR1 SNHLY, CDR2 FYNNEI.